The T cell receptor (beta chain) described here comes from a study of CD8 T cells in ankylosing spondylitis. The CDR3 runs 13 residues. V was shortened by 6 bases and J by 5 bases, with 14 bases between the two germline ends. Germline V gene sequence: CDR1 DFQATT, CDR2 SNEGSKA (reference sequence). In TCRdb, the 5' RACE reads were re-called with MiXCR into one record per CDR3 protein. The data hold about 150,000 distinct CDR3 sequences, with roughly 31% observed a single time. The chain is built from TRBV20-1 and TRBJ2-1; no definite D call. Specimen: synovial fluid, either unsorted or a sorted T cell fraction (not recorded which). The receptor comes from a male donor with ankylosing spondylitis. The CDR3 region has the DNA TGCAGTGCCCCCCCGGACCTGCACAATGAGCAGTTCTTC. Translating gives CSAPPDLHNEQFF.